The present entry profiles one T cell receptor (beta chain) with its context. The antigen is not known. The ends lost 3 bases at V and 7 bases at J; junction bases unmatched: 13. The CDR3 length is 17 residues. Germline CDR1 reads ENHRY; CDR2 reads SYGVKD. Isolated RNA was reverse transcribed in full, so expressed TCRB transcripts were sequenced. Produced via immunoSEQ multiplex PCR; TCRdb's table is partial and in-frame only. This sample has about 140,000 clones, with approximately 10% found just once. The data originate from a study of beta chain features in type 1 diabetes. The study's findings and limits: In type 1 diabetes patients, VDJ junctions had fewer insertions; deletions at these junctions were more frequent. Sampled from patients, naive, central memory and Treg TCRB repertoires appeared more similar than those sampled from healthy donors. A potential PCR bias toward shorter templates would be equal in patient and control samples.

The chain joins TRBV10-3 to TRBJ2-1, with TRBD2 identical over 9 bases. This TCR derives from a woman in her thirties or forties in good health. The sample comprised central memory CD4+ T cells from blood. Here the CDR3 DNA reads TGTGCCATCAGTGAATGGGTAGCGGGGGACCCCAGGAATGAGCAGTTCTTC. Protein product: CAISEWVAGDPRNEQFF.